These 8 T cell receptor beta chains came from one sample sequenced in a study of Graves' ophthalmopathy and Graves' hyperthyroidism. For repertoire sequencing, the TCR beta CDR3 regions were amplified from RNA transcripts. In the first round, RT-PCR was carried out with HTBI primers, and a multiplex PCR formed the second round. TCRdb itself ran the multiplex PCR reads through MiXCR, one entry per CDR3 protein. The sample has about 620,000 distinct CDR3 sequences; over 20% are singletons. Sequences were obtained from peripheral blood. These receptor sequences come from a woman under 30 with stable Graves' hyperthyroidism. Some clones in this sample may be carry-over from other donors' samples.

To note about this clonotype: At one end the junction does not follow the germline gene, possibly because of a read error. The V call is TRBV2, the J call TRBJ2-5; D unclear. CDR3 length: 15 amino acids. Germline CDR1 and CDR2: SNHLY and FYNNEI. The CDR3 DNA follows: TGTGCCAGCAGTGAGCTAGTGGGTATCCAAGAGACCAAGTACTTC. It translates to CASSELVGIQETKYF.

This clonotype occurred a few times. The rearrangement links TRBV6-1 to TRBJ2-7; 10 positions match TRBD1. Germline V gene sequence: CDR1 MNHNS, CDR2 SASEGT. The CDR3 covers 14 residues. The J segment lost 7 bases and the V segment lost 7 bases, leaving 10 bases of the junction unmatched. The CDR3 is CASKGTGVIREQYF. CDR3 in DNA: TGTGCCAGCAAAGGGACAGGGGTAATCCGGGAGCAGTACTTC.

A word on this clonotype: The CDR3 does not end in the conserved phenylalanine or tryptophan, so this is likely a read error. The V call is TRBV6-2 or TRBV6-3, the J call TRBJ1-1; D may be TRBD1 (5 bases). Trimming stripped 6 bases from V and 5 bases from J, with 13 bases between. CDR3 length: 13 amino acids. Per the germline V gene, CDR1 is MNHEY and CDR2 is SVGEGT. Here the CDR3 reads CASSHQGVTEAFV. CDR3 DNA: TGTGCCAGCAGCCACCAGGGCGTAACTGAAGCTTTCGTT.

This clonotype has ten or more counts. J is TRBJ1-1 and V is TRBV18; TRBD1 might be the D (5 bases). This CDR3 comprises 14 residues. Trimming took off 8 bases at V and 2 bases at J, with 15 bases between the two ends. Germline CDR1 and CDR2: KGHSH and LQKENI. CDR3 DNA sequence: TGTGCCAGCAGCCCTCGGGACGGAAACACTGAAGCTTTCTTT. Encoded protein: CASSPRDGNTEAFF.

This clonotype was picked up many times. The genes are TRBV6-1 and TRBJ2-7; 10 bases fit TRBD1. The CDR3 totals 14 residues. J gave up 7 bases and V 3 bases, and 6 bases lay outside the gene matches. Germline-derived CDR1 and CDR2 are MNHNS and SASEGT. The CDR3 region has the DNA TGTGCCAGCAGTGATTGGGACAGGGGTAGGGAGCAGTACTTC. Translating gives CASSDWDRGREQYF.

This clonotype was seen a handful of times. This rearrangement joins TRBV30 to TRBJ2-7; D is uncertain. CDR1 and CDR2 (germline): GTSNPN, SVGIG (reference sequence). The CDR3 totals 14 residues. V gave up 0 bases and J gave up 0 bases, with 9 bases separating them. Here the CDR3 reads CAWSVFGGSYEQYF. The DNA for the CDR3 is TGTGCCTGGAGTGTATTCGGCGGCTCCTACGAGCAGTACTTC.

In its sample, this clonotype was seen a few times. The genes are TRBV12-3 or TRBV12-4 and TRBJ2-2; TRBD1 matches 7 bases. V was clipped by 1 base and J by 0 bases; unmatched bases: 8. This CDR3 contains 18 residues. CDR3 DNA: TGTGCCAGCAGTTTAGATCGTTGGCAGGGGGCGAACACCGGGGAGCTGTTTTTT. Its protein is CASSLDRWQGANTGELFF.

This clonotype appeared a few times. This chain links TRBV7-8 with TRBJ2-7; 7 nucleotides line up with TRBD1. CDR3 length equals 17 residues. V shed 2 bases and J 2 bases; nucleotides not matched to a gene: 12. Germline V gives CDR1 SGHVS, CDR2 FQNEAQ. The CDR3 DNA is TGTGCCAGCAGCTTATTTGGTAGTGGGACAGCGGCCTACGAGCAGTACTTC. Protein sequence: CASSLFGSGTAAYEQYF.